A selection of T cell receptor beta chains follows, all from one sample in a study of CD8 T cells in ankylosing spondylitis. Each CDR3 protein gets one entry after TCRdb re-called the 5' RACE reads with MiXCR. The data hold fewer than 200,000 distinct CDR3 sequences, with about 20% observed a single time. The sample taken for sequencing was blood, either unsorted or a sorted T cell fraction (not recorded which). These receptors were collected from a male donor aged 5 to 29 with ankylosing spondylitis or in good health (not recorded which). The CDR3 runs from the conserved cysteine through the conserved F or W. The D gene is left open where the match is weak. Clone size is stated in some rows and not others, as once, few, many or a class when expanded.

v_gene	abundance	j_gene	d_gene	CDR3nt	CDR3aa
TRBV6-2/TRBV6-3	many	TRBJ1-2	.	TGTGCCAGCAGACCGGCCAACTATGGCTACACCTTC	CASRPANYGYTF
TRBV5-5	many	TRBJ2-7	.	TGTGCCAGCAGCGGTCTTTCGCCAGCCTACGAGCAGTACTTC	CASSGLSPAYEQYF
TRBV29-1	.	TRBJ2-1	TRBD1	TGCAGCGTTGCCAAGGGGGCGCCCAATGAGCAGTTCTTC	CSVAKGAPNEQFF
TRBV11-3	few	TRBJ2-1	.	TGTGCCAGCAGCTTCGACGTACTGACCTACAATGAGCAGTTCTTC	CASSFDVLTYNEQFF
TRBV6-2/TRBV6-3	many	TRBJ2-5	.	TGTGCCAGCAGTTACTCGGCTGGGGCGACCCAGTACTTC	CASSYSAGATQYF
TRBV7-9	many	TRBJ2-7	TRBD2	TGTGCCAGCAGCTTAGCTCCTGCTAGCGGGAGCGAGCAGTACTTC	CASSLAPASGSEQYF
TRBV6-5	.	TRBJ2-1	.	TGTGCCAGCAGCCCCGGCGGCGCCTCGCAGTTCTTC	CASSPGGASQFF
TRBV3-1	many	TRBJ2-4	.	TGTGCCAGCAGCCAAGAGCGGACAGGACTATTCCTAGCCAAAAACATTCAGTACTTC	CASSQERTGLFLAKNIQYF
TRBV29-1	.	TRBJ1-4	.	TGCAGCGTTGAAGCGCTAGGGGTCCTGGTGTTT	CSVEALGVLVF
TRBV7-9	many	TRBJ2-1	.	TGTGCCAGCAGCTTAGCCGATGGGACGCCGTTCGAGCAGTTCTTC	CASSLADGTPFEQFF
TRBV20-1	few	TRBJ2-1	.	TGCAGTGCTTGCCGGGACTGCGACTCCTACAATGAGCAGTTCTTC	CSACRDCDSYNEQFF
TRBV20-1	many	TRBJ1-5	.	TGCAGTGCTAGGTCTAATCGAAGCCCCGATCAGCCCCAGCATTTT	CSARSNRSPDQPQHF
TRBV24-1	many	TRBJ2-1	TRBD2	TGTGCCACCAGTGATTTGTACCCCGGGACTAGCGGGAGTGGGCAATCGGATGAGCAGTTCTTC	CATSDLYPGTSGSGQSDEQFF
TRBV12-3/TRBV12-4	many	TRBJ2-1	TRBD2	TGTGCCACCACGACTAGCTCCGGTTATCGTGATGAGCAGTTCTTC	CATTTSSGYRDEQFF
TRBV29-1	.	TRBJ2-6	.	TGCAGCGTTGTAAAGTCCGGGGCCAACGTCCTGACTTTC	CSVVKSGANVLTF